This T cell receptor (beta chain) came from a study of T cell responses to AZD1222 COVID-19 vaccine. The table came from immunoSEQ multiplex PCR; TCRdb's copy has only in-frame clones and leaves some out. This table has about 90,000 clones, roughly 85% appearing once. This clone is a singleton in its sample. V was clipped by 5 bases and J by 3 bases, with 4 bases between them. This CDR3 is 12 amino acids long. Germline V gives CDR1 SNHLY, CDR2 FYNNEI. Sequenced material: peripheral blood, taken 28 days after the second AZD1222 dose. The TCR sequence derives from an adult who received the AZD1222 COVID-19 vaccine. The gene calls are TRBV2 and TRBJ2-2; D gene uncertain. The CDR3 here is CASSKYTGELFF. CDR3 DNA: TGTGCCAGCAGTAAATACACCGGGGAGCTGTTTTTT.